This is a list of T cell receptor beta chains from one sample in a study of cytomegalovirus exposure and HLA in healthy donors. Sequencing was performed with immunoSEQ multiplex PCR; in TCRdb, only in-frame clones are kept and a portion is missing. This sample carries about 190,000 clones, around 81% of them seen once, and the ten largest clones take about 2.2%. Sequencing used PBMCs. Receptor source: a woman in her twenties or thirties in good health and CMV-seronegative. Each CDR3 is given with its conserved first and last residue. A D gene is named only where the DNA matches it firmly. Size is omitted from some rows. Given values are once, few, many or a class for expanded clones.

j_gene	v_gene	abundance	d_gene	CDR3nt	CDR3aa
TRBJ1-2	TRBV7-9	-	-	TGTGCCAGCAGCTTAGGGACATATGGCTACACCTTC	CASSLGTYGYTF
TRBJ2-7	TRBV9	-	TRBD2	TGTGCCAGCAGCGCGGGGAGCGGGGGGGTAACATTCTACGAGCAGTACTTC	CASSAGSGGVTFYEQYF
TRBJ2-2	TRBV7-8	-	-	TGTGCCAGCAGCTTCCCCCCGCAGGGATCTAACACCGGGGAGCTGTTTTTT	CASSFPPQGSNTGELFF
TRBJ1-4	TRBV7-2	-	-	TGTGCCAGCAGCTTAGCACATGATGAAAAACTGTTTTTT	CASSLAHDEKLFF
TRBJ1-2	TRBV7-2	-	TRBD1	TGTGCCAGCAGCTTAGCCAGGACAGGGGGGCGAGGCTATGGCTACACCTTC	CASSLARTGGRGYGYTF
TRBJ2-7	TRBV11-2	once	-	TGTGCCAGCAGCTTAGAATCGGGAGTAGGTTACGAGCAGTACTTC	CASSLESGVGYEQYF
TRBJ2-3	TRBV7-2	-	-	TGTGCCAGCAGCCAAGGGGTCCAGCCTAGCACAGATACGCAGTATTTT	CASSQGVQPSTDTQYF
TRBJ1-1	TRBV13	-	TRBD1	TGTGCCAGCAGCTTGGGACAGGGGAACACTGAAGCTTTCTTT	CASSLGQGNTEAFF
TRBJ2-4	TRBV4-1	-	TRBD1	TGCGCCAGCAGCCAAACCCCGGGACAGCTAGCCAAAAACATTCAGTACTTC	CASSQTPGQLAKNIQYF
TRBJ1-6	TRBV11-2	-	-	TGTGCCAGCAGCCCGGGGGATAGCTCCTATAATTCACCCCTCCACTTT	CASSPGDSSYNSPLHF
TRBJ1-1	TRBV7-8	once	-	TGTGCCAGCAGCTTAGCATGGGGGGGATCGGGTGAAGCTTTCTTT	CASSLAWGGSGEAFF
TRBJ1-1	TRBV7-9	-	-	TGTGCCAGCAGCTTAGTGGGGGCAGGTACTGAAGCTTTCTTT	CASSLVGAGTEAFF
TRBJ2-1	TRBV5-1	few	-	TGTGCCAGCAGCTTAGGCGGGGAGCCCCCGTACAATGAGCAGTTCTTC	CASSLGGEPPYNEQFF
TRBJ1-2	TRBV19	-	-	TGTGCCAGTAGTGAGACAGCTTATGGCTACACCTTC	CASSETAYGYTF
TRBJ2-7	TRBV9	-	-	TGTGCCAGCAGTGGGACTCAACCTGGCGAGCAGTACTTC	CASSGTQPGEQYF
TRBJ1-4	TRBV27	-	-	TGTGCCAGCAGAGGGACCGGGACACTCTACGTCAATGAAAAACTGTTTTTT	CASRGTGTLYVNEKLFF
TRBJ1-1	TRBV28	-	-	TGTGCCAGCAGTAAAACAGGATTGAACACTGAAGCTTTCTTT	CASSKTGLNTEAFF